This T cell receptor (beta chain) is drawn from a study of T cells in Graves' hyperthyroidism and ophthalmopathy. Study outcomes and limitations: The authors' 13 V-J model separated ophthalmopathy from stable hyperthyroidism.

Using 10 ml of fresh peripheral blood, PBMCs were prepared. The CDR3 has 16 residues. Germline V CDR1 and CDR2: MGHRA, YSYEKL. V lost 4 bases, J lost 3 bases, and 6 bases stayed unmatched. As for this clonotype: Its antigen is unknown.

RNA transcripts gave rise to amplified TCR beta CDR3 regions. Initially, a first-round RT-PCR of the TCR CDR3 employed the HTBI primer set. Via MiXCR, TCRdb re-called the multiplex PCR reads, giving one row per CDR3 protein. Of some 400,000 distinct CDR3 sequences listed, roughly 14% are singletons. The chain combines TRBV4-1 with TRBJ2-2; 9 bases are a match to TRBD1. The sequencing input was blood. This TCR derives from a man aged 30 to 39 with Graves' hyperthyroidism that later progressed to Graves' ophthalmopathy. The CDR3 coding sequence is TGCGCCAGCAGCCCCCGGACAGGGGTATACACCGGGGAGCTGTTTTTT. Its translation: CASSPRTGVYTGELFF.